The 19 T cell receptor beta chains in this list originate from one sample, sequenced in a study of T cell responses to AZD1222 COVID-19 vaccine. Libraries were prepared by immunoSEQ multiplex PCR; TCRdb keeps only in-frame clonotypes and omits some of them. The repertoire has more than 100,000 clones, approximately 85% of them found once; the top ten carry about 6.2%. This specimen consisted of peripheral blood, obtained on day 0 of AZD1222 vaccination. The receptors were gathered from an adult in good health.

The V and J genes are TRBV24-1 and TRBJ2-2; tentatively, D is TRBD1 or TRBD2 (6 bases each). The length of the CDR3 is 17 residues. Germline V CDR1 and CDR2: KGHDR, SFDVKD. Trimming shortened V by 3 bases and J by 0 bases, and 13 bases separated the two germline ends. The CDR3 loop is CATSDPRGTSNTGELFF. CDR3 DNA: TGTGCCACCAGTGATCCCCGGGGGACATCGAACACCGGGGAGCTGTTTTTT.

This clone came up many times. This chain connects TRBV19 to TRBJ1-2; D possibly corresponds to TRBD1 (5 bases). The V gene's germline CDR1 is LNHDA and CDR2 SQIVND (reference sequence). V gave up 3 bases and J gave up 8 bases, with 13 bases separating them. The CDR3 loop spans 13 amino acids. Written as DNA, the CDR3 is TGTGCCAGTAGTATTTTGCAGGGAGAAGGCTACACCTTC. Translating it yields CASSILQGEGYTF.

The chain carries TRBV9 and TRBJ2-6; D not resolved. Trimming cost V 2 bases and J 0 bases, with 3 bases left between them. Germline CDR1 and CDR2: SGDLS and YYNGEE. The CDR3 is 14 residues long. This chain's CDR3 is CASSVVSGANVLTF. As DNA, the CDR3 is TGTGCCAGCAGCGTCGTCTCTGGGGCCAACGTCCTGACTTTC. Looking up the rest from reference TRBV9 and TRBJ2-6 gives the full variable domain: DSGVTQTPKHLITATGQRVTLRCSPRSGDLSVYWYQQSLDQGLQFLIQYYNGEERAKGNILERFSAQQFPDLHSELNLSSLELGDSALYFCASSVVSGANVLTFGAGSRLTVL.

V usage is TRBV19 and J usage is TRBJ2-4; TRBD2 aligns across 8 bases. This CDR3 is 15 amino acids long. V trimming: 1 base; J trimming: 4 bases; junction bases outside the gene matches: 3. Germline values: CDR1 LNHDA, CDR2 SQIVND (reference sequence). CDR3 in amino acids: CASSIVPGGKNIQYF. For the CDR3, the DNA is TGTGCCAGTAGTATAGTTCCGGGGGGGAAAAACATTCAGTACTTC.

The chain links TRBV5-4 to TRBJ1-6, with D maybe TRBD1 (5 bases). The length of the CDR3 is 14 residues. The V and J ends lost 0 bases and 6 bases respectively, with 7 bases between them. Germline loops: CDR1 SGHNT, CDR2 YYREEE (reference sequence). The CDR3 sequence: CASSLDGGNSPLHF. CDR3 coding DNA: TGTGCCAGCAGCTTGGATGGGGGTAATTCACCCCTCCACTTT.

This clone was seen only once. In nucleotides, the CDR3 is TGTGCCAGTAGTCTTTGGAGGGCTGGATTCCAAGAGACCCAGTACTTC. Translation: CASSLWRAGFQETQYF. This sequence joins TRBV19 and TRBJ2-5, with a tentative D call TRBD2 (6 bases). V was clipped by 5 bases and J by 1 base, with 17 bases between them. The CDR3 contains 16 residues. Germline V gene data show CDR1 as LNHDA and CDR2 as SQIVND (reference sequence).

The rearrangement links TRBV9 to TRBJ1-2, with D uncertain. CDR1 SGDLS and CDR2 YYNGEE come from the germline V gene. The CDR3 totals 13 residues. V lost 0 bases to trimming and J lost 7 bases, with 10 bases between them. For the CDR3, the DNA is TGTGCCAGCAGCGTAGTGCCAGTACGTGGCTACACCTTC. It encodes CASSVVPVRGYTF.

The chain joins TRBV6-2 or TRBV6-3 to TRBJ2-7; no clear D. Germline V gives CDR1 MNHEY, CDR2 SVGEGT. V lost 6 bases to trimming and J lost 7 bases, with 16 bases between them. The length of the CDR3 is 13 residues. The CDR3 reads CASSPGHPVEQYF. The CDR3 DNA reads as TGTGCCAGCAGCCCGGGCCACCCCGTGGAGCAGTACTTC.

Notes on this clone: Different DNA sequences within this sample yield the same CDR3. The J gene is TRBJ2-7, the V gene TRBV28; D might be TRBD1 (5 bases). CDR3 length: 14 amino acids. The V and J ends lost 6 bases and 1 base respectively, with 13 bases between them. From germline, CDR1 is MDHEN and CDR2 SYDVKM. Here the CDR3 reads CASRGAGRSYEQYF. The DNA of the CDR3 is TGTGCCAGCAGAGGGGCAGGCCGGTCCTACGAGCAGTACTTC.

The chain links TRBV7-9 to TRBJ1-2; D call uncertain. V gave up 7 bases and J gave up 3 bases, with 6 bases separating them. Germline V gene sequence: CDR1 SEHNR, CDR2 FQNEAQ (reference sequence). CDR3 length equals 11 residues. The CDR3 DNA follows: TGTGCCAGCACCACTGACTATGGCTACACCTTC. Translating it yields CASTTDYGYTF.

This clone was observed once. The rearrangement uses TRBV5-6 and TRBJ2-7, with a tentative D call TRBD1 (6 bases). V lost 0 bases to trimming and J lost 3 bases, with 16 bases between them. Germline V gives CDR1 SGHDT, CDR2 YYEEEE. The length of the CDR3 is 16 residues. CDR3 protein: CASSLDRDWGNYEQYF. The CDR3 DNA is TGTGCCAGCAGCTTGGACAGGGATTGGGGTAACTACGAGCAGTACTTC.

This clone was observed once. The chain joins TRBV4-3 to TRBJ1-4, with D possibly matching TRBD1 (6 bases). CDR3 length: 15 residues. V lost 2 bases and J lost 7, with 14 bases in between. In germline, CDR1 is LGHNA, CDR2 YSLEER. The CDR3 nucleotides are TGCGCCAGCAGCCAACAACAGGGATTTGGTGAAAAACTGTTTTTT. Amino acids: CASSQQQGFGEKLFF.

V is TRBV7-9 and J is TRBJ1-2; D might be TRBD1 (6 bases). The CDR3 runs to 15 residues. CDR1 is SEHNR, CDR2 FQNEAQ, per germline (reference sequence). Trimming took off 1 base at V and 6 bases at J, with 15 bases between the two ends. CDR3 amino acids: CASSLGTAANDGYTF. The CDR3 nucleotides read TGTGCCAGCAGCTTAGGGACAGCTGCAAACGATGGCTACACCTTC.

This clone was seen a few times. The J gene is TRBJ1-1, the V gene TRBV27, with D maybe TRBD1 (5 bases). The CDR3 covers 13 residues. Germline V gives CDR1 MNHEY, CDR2 SMNVEV (reference sequence). V gave up 8 bases and J gave up 0 bases, with 10 bases separating them. In nucleotides, the CDR3 is TGTGCCAGCCAATGGGGGGTGAACACTGAAGCTTTCTTT. It yields the protein CASQWGVNTEAFF.

The chain is built from TRBV20-1 and TRBJ2-5; D perhaps matches TRBD2 (5 bases). The ends were cut back, 6 bases at V and 5 bases at J, with 10 bases in the middle. The length of the CDR3 is 11 residues. Germline V gene sequence: CDR1 DFQATT, CDR2 SNEGSKA (reference sequence). CDR3 nucleotide sequence: TGCAGTGCCGCACCGGGGGAGACCCAGTACTTC. Protein product: CSAAPGETQYF.

The chain has TRBV28 and TRBJ1-2; D gene uncertain. Trimming took 3 bases from V and 0 from J, leaving 11 bases between them. Germline V lookup: CDR1 MDHEN, CDR2 SYDVKM. The CDR3 runs 15 residues. Written as DNA, the CDR3 is TGTGCCAGCAGTTTGGGAACAGCCTCTAACTATGGCTACACCTTC. It is translated as CASSLGTASNYGYTF.

The chain joins TRBV3-1 (or the pseudogene TRBV3-2) to TRBJ2-1, with D unclear. The germline CDR1 and CDR2 sequences are LGHDT and YNNKEL (reference sequence). This CDR3 is 14 amino acids long. The germline V and J ends were trimmed by 4 bases and 0 bases, with 7 bases remaining between them. The CDR3 reads CASSRAFSYNEQFF. The DNA of the CDR3 is TGTGCCAGCAGCCGCGCCTTCTCCTACAATGAGCAGTTCTTC.

The chain recombines TRBV3-1 (or the pseudogene TRBV3-2) with TRBJ2-7; D remains ambiguous. Germline CDR1 reads LGHDT; CDR2 reads YNNKEL (reference sequence). Trimming cost V 4 bases and J 1 base, with 11 bases left between them. The CDR3 is 14 amino acids. CDR3 loop: CASSPALISYEQYF. Written as DNA, the CDR3 is TGTGCCAGCAGCCCCGCCTTAATATCCTACGAGCAGTACTTC.

The chain has TRBV7-9 and TRBJ1-4, with D possibly being TRBD1 (5 bases). The CDR3 spans 15 residues. V was cut by 1 base and J by 6 bases, with 12 bases left in between. Germline CDR1 is SEHNR and CDR2 is FQNEAQ (reference sequence). CDR3 sequence reads: CASSLVVGEDEKLFF. Here the CDR3 DNA reads TGTGCCAGCAGCTTAGTCGTAGGGGAGGATGAAAAACTGTTTTTT.